A single sample is the source of the 14 T cell receptor beta chains below, sequenced in a study of response to subunit inactivated influenza vaccine. TCRdb processed the RT-PCR reads anew with MiXCR; each CDR3 protein has one entry. The repertoire consists of more than 450,000 distinct CDR3 sequences, with about 7.6% occurring once and the leading ten covering around 13%. The sample in question was PBMCs from blood, obtained around 25 months after vaccination. The receptors derive from a man aged 45 to 70 who received an inactivated influenza vaccine.

This clonotype was counted many times. V gene TRBV4-2 combines with J gene TRBJ2-7; D gene unclear. CDR3 length equals 13 residues. V shed 4 bases and J shed 1 base, with 8 bases lying between them. Germline V gene lookup returns CDR1 LGHNA and CDR2 YNFKEQ. CDR3 sequence: CASSRPGSYEQYF. CDR3 in DNA: TGTGCCAGCAGCCGTCCTGGTTCCTACGAGCAGTACTTC.

This clonotype was counted at least ten times. The V and J genes are TRBV12-3 or TRBV12-4 and TRBJ1-2; D perhaps matches TRBD1 (6 bases). This CDR3 has 13 residues. V dropped 6 bases and J dropped 4 bases, with 12 bases sitting between them. The CDR3 sequence is CASSLDRTYGYTF. The CDR3 coding sequence is TGTGCCAGCAGCCTCGACAGGACCTATGGCTACACCTTC.

V usage is TRBV4-3 and J usage is TRBJ2-7, with 7 bases matching TRBD1. The CDR3 contains 15 residues. Germline assignment: CDR1 LGHNA and CDR2 YSLEER. V lost 4 bases, J lost 5 bases, and 11 bases stayed unmatched. The CDR3 sequence: CASSPNYRGSDEQYF. Here the CDR3 DNA reads TGCGCCAGCAGCCCTAATTACAGGGGAAGTGACGAGCAGTACTTC.

CDR3 amino acids: CASSQDPAGGYEQYF. The CDR3, as DNA: TGTGCCAGCAGCCAAGATCCCGCGGGAGGGTACGAGCAGTACTTC. This chain connects TRBV4-2 to TRBJ2-7, with TRBD2 matching 9 bases. Germline V gene lookup returns CDR1 LGHNA and CDR2 YNFKEQ. Trimming cost V 0 bases and J 4 bases; bases outside gene matches: 4. There are 15 residues in the CDR3.

This clonotype was observed at least ten times. The chain is built from TRBV24-1 and TRBJ2-3; 7 nucleotides line up with TRBD2. This CDR3 is 17 amino acids long. CDR1 is KGHDR, CDR2 SFDVKD, per germline. V lost 0 bases to trimming and J lost 0 bases; unmatched junction nucleotides: 5. CDR3 in DNA: TGTGCCACCAGTGATTTGGAGCGGGAAACTAGCACAGATACGCAGTATTTT. It is translated as CATSDLERETSTDTQYF.

This clonotype appeared many times. The rearrangement uses TRBV4-2 and TRBJ2-7; D perhaps matches TRBD2 (6 bases). The CDR3 runs 15 residues. The germline V and J ends were trimmed by 0 bases and 5 bases, with 14 bases remaining between them. Germline V gene sequence: CDR1 LGHNA, CDR2 YNFKEQ. CDR3: CASSQEGSGPDEQYF. The CDR3 DNA is TGTGCCAGCAGCCAAGAAGGTAGCGGACCCGACGAGCAGTACTTC.

In this sample, this clonotype turned up many times. V and J are TRBV20-1 and TRBJ2-5; maybe TRBD1 (5 bases). The CDR3 runs 12 residues. V lost 5 bases to trimming and J lost 4 bases, with 11 bases between them. Per the germline V gene, CDR1 is DFQATT and CDR2 is SNEGSKA (reference sequence). CDR3 DNA: TGCAGTGCTGGTTCAGGGATAGAGACCCAGTACTTC. Translation gives CSAGSGIETQYF.

As DNA, the CDR3 is TGTGCCAGCAGTCCCTCCGGGAGTCAGCCCCAGCATTTT. Translation gives CASSPSGSQPQHF. The J gene is TRBJ1-5, the V gene TRBV6-1, with no clear D. Trimming cost V 5 bases and J 6 bases, with 11 bases left between them. Per the germline V gene, CDR1 is MNHNS and CDR2 is SASEGT. This CDR3 comprises 13 residues.

The chain joins TRBV4-3 to TRBJ2-2; D is perhaps TRBD2 (6 bases). V lost 4 bases and J 7 bases, leaving 25 bases between the germline ends. Germline-derived CDR1 and CDR2 are LGHNA and YSLEER. This CDR3 has 18 amino acids. In DNA form, the CDR3 reads TGCGCCAGCAGCCCTCAGGGCGTCCGGGAGCGTACTAGCGGGGAGCTGTTTTTT. This encodes CASSPQGVRERTSGELFF.

This clonotype was seen ten or more times. V gene TRBV29-1 combines with J gene TRBJ1-2; 10 nucleotides agree with TRBD1. The CDR3 covers 16 residues. The germline V gene encodes CDR1 SQVTM and CDR2 ANQGSEA. V dropped 5 bases and J dropped 1; count of bases not matched to a gene: 10. CDR3 loop: CSVYDTTGGLNYGYTF. In nucleotides, the CDR3 is TGCAGCGTTTATGACACGACAGGGGGCCTTAACTATGGCTACACCTTC.

This clonotype has more than one count but fewer than ten. The rearrangement links TRBV20-1 to TRBJ1-3, with TRBD1 matching 8 bases. V gave up 3 bases and J gave up 5 bases; unmatched junction bases: 9. The CDR3 has 15 amino acids. The germline CDR1 and CDR2 sequences are DFQATT and SNEGSKA (reference sequence). The CDR3, as DNA: TGCAGTGCTAGGACCGGGACAGGCGACCGAAACACCATATATTTT. Amino acids: CSARTGTGDRNTIYF.

This clonotype was seen only a few times. The rearrangement uses TRBV28 and TRBJ1-1, with D maybe TRBD1 (6 bases). Between the trimmed V and J ends, which lost 2 bases and 4 bases, there was a span of 14 bases. This CDR3 comprises 15 residues. The germline V gene encodes CDR1 MDHEN and CDR2 SYDVKM. The CDR3 sequence: CASSLRGGEGTEAFF. The DNA for the CDR3 is TGTGCCAGCAGTTTAAGGGGGGGCGAAGGCACTGAAGCTTTCTTT.

This clonotype was counted a few times. The CDR3 spells CASRDTSQGVGQETQYF. The CDR3 DNA follows: TGTGCCAGCAGGGATACTTCTCAGGGAGTTGGGCAAGAGACCCAGTACTTC. V gene TRBV11-2 combines with J gene TRBJ2-5; D assignment may be TRBD1 or TRBD2 (5 bases each). V lost 6 bases and J lost 2, with 22 bases in between. The length of the CDR3 is 17 residues. The germline V gene encodes CDR1 SGHAT and CDR2 FQNNGV.

The chain is built from TRBV28 and TRBJ2-2; 10 nucleotides line up with TRBD2. This CDR3 is 15 amino acids long. V was pared by 6 bases and J by 7 bases, with 8 bases of the junction left unmatched. Germline CDR1 reads MDHEN; CDR2 reads SYDVKM. The CDR3 sequence is CASRLLWTSGGELFF. The CDR3 DNA reads as TGTGCCAGCAGGCTACTATGGACTAGCGGCGGGGAGCTGTTTTTT.